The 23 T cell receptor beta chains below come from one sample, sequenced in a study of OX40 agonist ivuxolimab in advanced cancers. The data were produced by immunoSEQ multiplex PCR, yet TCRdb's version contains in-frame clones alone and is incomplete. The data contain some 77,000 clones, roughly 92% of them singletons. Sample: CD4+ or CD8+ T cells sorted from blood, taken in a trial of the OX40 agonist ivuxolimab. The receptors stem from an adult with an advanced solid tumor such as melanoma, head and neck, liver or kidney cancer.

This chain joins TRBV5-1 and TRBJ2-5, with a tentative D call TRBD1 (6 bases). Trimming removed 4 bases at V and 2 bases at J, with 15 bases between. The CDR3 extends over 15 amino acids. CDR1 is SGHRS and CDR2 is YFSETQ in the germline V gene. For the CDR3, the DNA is TGCGCCAGCAGCCGCATTAGGGGGTTACAAGAGACCCAGTACTTC. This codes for CASSRIRGLQETQYF.

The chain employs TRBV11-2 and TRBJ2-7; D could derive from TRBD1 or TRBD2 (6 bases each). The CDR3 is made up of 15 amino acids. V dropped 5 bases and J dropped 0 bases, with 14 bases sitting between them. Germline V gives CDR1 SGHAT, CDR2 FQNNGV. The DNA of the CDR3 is TGTGCCAGCAGCAGGGGGGCCCTCTCCTCCTACGAGCAGTACTTC. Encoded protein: CASSRGALSSYEQYF.

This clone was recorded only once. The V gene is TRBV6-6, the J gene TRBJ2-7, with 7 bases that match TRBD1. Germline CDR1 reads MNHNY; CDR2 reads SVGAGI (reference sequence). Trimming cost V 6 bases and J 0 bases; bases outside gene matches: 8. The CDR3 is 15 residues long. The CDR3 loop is CASSTGTESSYEQYF. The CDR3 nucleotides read TGTGCCAGCAGCACCGGGACAGAGAGCTCCTACGAGCAGTACTTC.

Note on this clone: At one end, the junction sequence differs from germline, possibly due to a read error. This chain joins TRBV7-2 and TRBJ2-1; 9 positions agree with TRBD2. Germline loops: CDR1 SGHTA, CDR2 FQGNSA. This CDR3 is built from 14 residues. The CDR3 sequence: CASSTSSGAPPGIF. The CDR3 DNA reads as TGTGCCAGCAGCACCTCTAGCGGGGCCCCCCCGGGGATCTTC. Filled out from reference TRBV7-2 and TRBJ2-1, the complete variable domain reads GAGVSQSPSNKVTEKGKDVELRCDPISGHTALYWYRQSLGQGLEFLIYFQGNSAPDKSGLPSDRFSAERTGGSVSTLTIQRTQQEDSAVYLCASSTSSGAPPGIFGPGTRLTVL.

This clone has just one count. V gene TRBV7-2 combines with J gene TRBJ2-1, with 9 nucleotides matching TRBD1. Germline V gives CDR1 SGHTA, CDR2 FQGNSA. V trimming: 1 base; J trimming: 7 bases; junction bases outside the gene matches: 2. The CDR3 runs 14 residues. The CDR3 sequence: CASSLDRGRNEQFF. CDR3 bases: TGTGCCAGCAGCTTAGACAGGGGGCGGAATGAGCAGTTCTTC.

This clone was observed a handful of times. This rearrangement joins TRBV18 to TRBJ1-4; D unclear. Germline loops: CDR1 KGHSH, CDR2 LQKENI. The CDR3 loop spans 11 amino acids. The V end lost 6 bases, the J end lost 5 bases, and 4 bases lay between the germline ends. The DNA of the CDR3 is TGTGCCAGCTCGTTCAATGAAAAACTGTTTTTT. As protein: CASSFNEKLFF.

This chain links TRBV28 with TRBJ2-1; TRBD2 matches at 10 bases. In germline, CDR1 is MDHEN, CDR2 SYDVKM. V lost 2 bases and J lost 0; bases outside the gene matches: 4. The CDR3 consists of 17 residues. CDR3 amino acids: CASSLRRTSGSYNEQFF. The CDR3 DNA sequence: TGTGCCAGCAGTTTACGGAGGACTAGCGGCTCCTACAATGAGCAGTTCTTC.

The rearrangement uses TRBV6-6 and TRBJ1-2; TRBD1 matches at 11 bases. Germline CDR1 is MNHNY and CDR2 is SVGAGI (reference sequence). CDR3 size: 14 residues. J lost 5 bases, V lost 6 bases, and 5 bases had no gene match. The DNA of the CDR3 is TGTGCCAGCAGGACGGGACAGGGGGTTTATGGCTACACCTTC. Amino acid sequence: CASRTGQGVYGYTF.

Here the CDR3 DNA reads TGTGCCAGCAGCTTAGCTAGCGGGAAGGGGTACTTC. Protein sequence: CASSLASGKGYF. The V gene is TRBV7-9, the J gene TRBJ2-7, with 8 bases matching TRBD2. V was pared by 0 bases and J by 12 bases, with 4 bases of the junction left unmatched. The CDR3 spans 12 residues. Per germline, CDR1 SEHNR and CDR2 FQNEAQ (reference sequence).

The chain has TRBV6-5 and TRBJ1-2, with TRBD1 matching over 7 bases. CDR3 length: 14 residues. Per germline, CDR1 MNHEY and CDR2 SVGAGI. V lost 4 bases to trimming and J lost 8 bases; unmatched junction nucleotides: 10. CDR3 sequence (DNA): TGTGCCAGCAGTTTTGGGTGGGGACAGCGGGGCTACACCTTC. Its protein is CASSFGWGQRGYTF.

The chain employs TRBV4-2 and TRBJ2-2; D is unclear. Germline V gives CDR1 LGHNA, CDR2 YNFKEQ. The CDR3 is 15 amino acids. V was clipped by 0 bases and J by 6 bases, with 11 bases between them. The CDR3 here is CASSQDRLGSGELFF. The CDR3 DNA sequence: TGTGCCAGCAGCCAAGATCGGCTAGGGTCCGGGGAGCTGTTTTTT.

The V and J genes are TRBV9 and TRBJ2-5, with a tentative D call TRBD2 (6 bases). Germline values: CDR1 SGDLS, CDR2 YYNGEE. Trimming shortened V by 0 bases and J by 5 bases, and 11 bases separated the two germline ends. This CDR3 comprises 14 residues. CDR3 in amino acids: CASSVAGVGETQYF. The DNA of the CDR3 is TGTGCCAGCAGCGTAGCGGGAGTGGGTGAGACCCAGTACTTC.

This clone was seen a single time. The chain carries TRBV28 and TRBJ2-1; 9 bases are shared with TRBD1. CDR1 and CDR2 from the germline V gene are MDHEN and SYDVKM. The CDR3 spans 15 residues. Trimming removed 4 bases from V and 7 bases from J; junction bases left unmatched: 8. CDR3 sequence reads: CASSYPGQGRNEQFF. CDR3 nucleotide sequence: TGTGCCAGCAGTTATCCGGGACAGGGTAGGAATGAGCAGTTCTTC.

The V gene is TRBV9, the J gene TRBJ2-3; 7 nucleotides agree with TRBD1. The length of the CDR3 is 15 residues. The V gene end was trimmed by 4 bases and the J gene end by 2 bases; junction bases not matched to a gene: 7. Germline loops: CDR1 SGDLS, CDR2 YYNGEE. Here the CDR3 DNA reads TGTGCCAGCAGCCCCCGGACAGGCCCCACAGATACGCAGTATTTT. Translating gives CASSPRTGPTDTQYF.

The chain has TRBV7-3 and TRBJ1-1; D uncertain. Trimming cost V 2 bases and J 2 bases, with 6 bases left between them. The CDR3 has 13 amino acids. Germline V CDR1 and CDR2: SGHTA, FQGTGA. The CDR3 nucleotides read TGTGCCAGCAGCTTAGCCACAAACACTGAAGCTTTCTTT. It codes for CASSLATNTEAFF.

In nucleotides, the CDR3 is TGTGCCAGCAGTGCGACCGGGAGAGGTTCCTACGAGCAGTACTTC. Protein sequence: CASSATGRGSYEQYF. The rearrangement uses TRBV2 and TRBJ2-7, with TRBD2 as a possible D gene (6 bases). The germline V gene has CDR1 SNHLY and CDR2 FYNNEI. The CDR3 is 15 amino acids. Trimming took 4 bases from V and 1 from J, leaving 14 bases between them.

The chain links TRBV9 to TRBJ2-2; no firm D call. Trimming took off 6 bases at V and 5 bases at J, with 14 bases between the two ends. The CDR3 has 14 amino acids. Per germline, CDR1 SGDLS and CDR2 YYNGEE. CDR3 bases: TGTGCCAGCAATAATGATCGCCCTACCGGGGAGCTGTTTTTT. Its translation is CASNNDRPTGELFF.

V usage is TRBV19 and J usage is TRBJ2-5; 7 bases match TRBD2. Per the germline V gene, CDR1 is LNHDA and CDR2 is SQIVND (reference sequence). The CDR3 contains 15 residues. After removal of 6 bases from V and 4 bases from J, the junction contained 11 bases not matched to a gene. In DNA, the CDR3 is TGTGCCAGTAGATCGGGGGGATCGGGTAGAGAGACCCAGTACTTC. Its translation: CASRSGGSGRETQYF.

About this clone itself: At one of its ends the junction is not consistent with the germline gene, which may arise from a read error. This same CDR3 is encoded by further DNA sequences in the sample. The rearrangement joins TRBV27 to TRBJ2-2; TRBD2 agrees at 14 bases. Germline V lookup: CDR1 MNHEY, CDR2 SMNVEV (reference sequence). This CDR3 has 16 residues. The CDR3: CASSLGLAGAWGELFF. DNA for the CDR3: TGTGCTAGCAGCCTGGGACTAGCGGGAGCTTGGGGGGAGCTGTTTTTT.

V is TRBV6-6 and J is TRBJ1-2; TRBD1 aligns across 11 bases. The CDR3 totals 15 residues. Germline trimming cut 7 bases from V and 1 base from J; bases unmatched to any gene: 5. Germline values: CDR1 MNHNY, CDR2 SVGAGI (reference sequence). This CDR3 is CASTGGQGVNYGYTF. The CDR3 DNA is TGTGCCAGCACCGGGGGACAGGGGGTTAACTATGGCTACACCTTC.

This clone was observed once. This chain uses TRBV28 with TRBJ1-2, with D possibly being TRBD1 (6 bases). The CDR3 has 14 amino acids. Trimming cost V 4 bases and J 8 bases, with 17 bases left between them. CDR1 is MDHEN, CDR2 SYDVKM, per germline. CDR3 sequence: CASSSFERGRGYTF. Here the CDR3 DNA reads TGTGCCAGCAGTTCCTTTGAGAGGGGGAGGGGCTACACCTTC.

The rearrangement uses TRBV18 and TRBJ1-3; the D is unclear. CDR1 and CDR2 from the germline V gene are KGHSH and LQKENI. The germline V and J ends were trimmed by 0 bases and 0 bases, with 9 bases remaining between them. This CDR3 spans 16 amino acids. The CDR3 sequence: CASSPPFRSSGNTIYF. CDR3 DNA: TGTGCCAGCTCACCACCGTTCAGGAGCTCTGGAAACACCATATATTTT.

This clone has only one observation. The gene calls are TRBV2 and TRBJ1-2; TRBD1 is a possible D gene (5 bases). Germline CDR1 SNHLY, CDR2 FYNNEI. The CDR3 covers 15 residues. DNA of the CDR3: TGTGCTTCACGACCTGGGACGGCGCCTAACTATGGCTACACCTTC. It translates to CASRPGTAPNYGYTF. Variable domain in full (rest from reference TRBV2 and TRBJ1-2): EPEVTQTPSHQVTQMGQEVILRCVPISNHLYFYWYRQILGQKVEFLVSFYNNEISEKSEIFDDQFSVERPDGSNFTLKIRSTKLEDSAMYFCASRPGTAPNYGYTFGSGTRLTVV.